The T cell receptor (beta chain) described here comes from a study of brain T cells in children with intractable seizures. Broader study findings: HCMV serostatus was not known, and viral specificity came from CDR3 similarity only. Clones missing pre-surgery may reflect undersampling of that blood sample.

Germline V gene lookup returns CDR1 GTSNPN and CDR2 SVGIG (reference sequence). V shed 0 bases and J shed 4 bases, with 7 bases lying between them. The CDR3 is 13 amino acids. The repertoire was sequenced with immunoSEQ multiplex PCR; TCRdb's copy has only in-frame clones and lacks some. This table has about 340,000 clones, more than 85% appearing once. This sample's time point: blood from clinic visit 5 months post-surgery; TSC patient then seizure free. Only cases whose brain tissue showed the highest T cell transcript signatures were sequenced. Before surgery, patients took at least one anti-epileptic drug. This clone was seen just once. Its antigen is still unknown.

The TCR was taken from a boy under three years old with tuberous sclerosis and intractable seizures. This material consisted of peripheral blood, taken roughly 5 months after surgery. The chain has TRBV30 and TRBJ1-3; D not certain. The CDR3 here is CAWSVQRGNTIYF. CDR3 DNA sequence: TGTGCCTGGAGTGTGCAGCGCGGAAACACCATATATTTT. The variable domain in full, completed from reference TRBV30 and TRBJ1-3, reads SQTIHQWPATLVQPVGSPLSLECTVEGTSNPNLYWYRQAAGRGLQLLFYSVGIGQISSEVPQNLSASRPQDRQFILSSKKLLLSDSGFYLCAWSVQRGNTIYFGEGSWLTVV.